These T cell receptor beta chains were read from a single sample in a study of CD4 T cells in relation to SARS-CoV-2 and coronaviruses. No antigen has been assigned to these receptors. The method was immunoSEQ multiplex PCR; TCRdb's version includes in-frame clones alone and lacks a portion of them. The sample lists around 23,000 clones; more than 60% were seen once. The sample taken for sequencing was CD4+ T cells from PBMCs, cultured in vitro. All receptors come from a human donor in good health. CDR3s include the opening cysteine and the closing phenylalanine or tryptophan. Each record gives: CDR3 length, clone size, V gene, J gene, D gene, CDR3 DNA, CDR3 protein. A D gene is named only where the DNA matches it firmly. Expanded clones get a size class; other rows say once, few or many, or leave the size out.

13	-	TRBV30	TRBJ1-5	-	TGTGCCTGGAACCGGGATGAGGATCAGCCCCAGCATTTT	CAWNRDEDQPQHF
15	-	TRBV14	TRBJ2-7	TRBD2	TGTGCCAGCAGCCAAGACCCTAGCGGGAACTACGAGCAGTACTTC	CASSQDPSGNYEQYF
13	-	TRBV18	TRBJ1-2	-	TGTGCCACCAGCCCAGACGGTAACTATGGCTACACCTTC	CATSPDGNYGYTF
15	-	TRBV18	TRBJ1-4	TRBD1	TGTGCCAGCTCGCTTAACAGGGGGACTAATGAAAAACTGTTTTTT	CASSLNRGTNEKLFF
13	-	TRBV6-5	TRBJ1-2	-	TGTGCCAGCAGACTCGACGGTAACTATGGCTACACCTTC	CASRLDGNYGYTF
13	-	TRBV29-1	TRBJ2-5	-	TGCAGCGCCCTGGGAAGTTCCCAAGAGACCCAGTACTTC	CSALGSSQETQYF
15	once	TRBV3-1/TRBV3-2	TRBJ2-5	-	TGTGCCAGCAGCCATACGGTGATAAAGGAAGAGACCCAGTACTTC	CASSHTVIKEETQYF
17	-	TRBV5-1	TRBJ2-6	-	TGCGCCAGCAGCTTGGTGTTGGGACGCTCTGGGGCCAACGTCCTGACTTTC	CASSLVLGRSGANVLTF
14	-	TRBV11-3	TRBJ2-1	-	TGTGCCAGCAGCTTAGATGGAGGGGGGGCTGAGCAGTTCTTC	CASSLDGGGAEQFF
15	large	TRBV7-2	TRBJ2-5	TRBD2	TGTGCCAGCAGCCCGCGACTAGCGGGAGTGGGGACCCAGTACTTC	CASSPRLAGVGTQYF
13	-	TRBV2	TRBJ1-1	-	TGTGCCAGCAGTGAAGAAAGGGACGGCGAAGCTTTCTTT	CASSEERDGEAFF
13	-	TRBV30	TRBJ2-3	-	TGTGCCTGGAGCCCCCAACGCACAGATACGCAGTATTTT	CAWSPQRTDTQYF
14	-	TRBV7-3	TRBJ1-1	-	TGTGCCAGCAGCTTCGGACCGGGGGACACTGAAGCTTTCTTT	CASSFGPGDTEAFF
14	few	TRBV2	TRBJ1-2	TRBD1	TGTGCCAGCGGCCACAGGGGACCCAACTATGGCTACACCTTC	CASGHRGPNYGYTF